Listed below are T cell receptor beta chains from one sample, sequenced in a study of PD-1 blockade in mismatch repair-deficient tumors. Clones were read by immunoSEQ multiplex PCR, and TCRdb kept only the in-frame ones, dropping some. The repertoire holds more than 85,000 clones, with roughly four fifths as singletons. Material: peripheral blood, obtained roughly 35 weeks after starting pembrolizumab. These receptor sequences come from an adult with mismatch repair-deficient cancer. Both conserved end residues are part of each CDR3. Each record gives: D gene, clone size, V gene, J gene, CDR3 length, CDR3 protein, CDR3 DNA. The D gene is left open where the match is weak. Not every row has a clone size; where given, it reads once, few, many or a size class.

D: -
size: -
V: TRBV6-5
J: TRBJ1-2
length: 15
CDR3: CASSYSSTQGYGYTF
DNA: TGTGCCAGCAGTTACTCGAGTACACAAGGCTATGGCTACACCTTC

D: -
size: -
V: TRBV9
J: TRBJ2-3
length: 14
CDR3: CASSVGGSTDTQYF
DNA: TGTGCCAGCAGCGTAGGGGGTAGCACAGATACGCAGTATTTT

D: -
size: -
V: TRBV4-1
J: TRBJ2-1
length: 14
CDR3: CASSARWVAREQFF
DNA: TGCGCCAGCAGCGCAAGATGGGTAGCTCGTGAGCAGTTCTTC

D: -
size: -
V: TRBV7-6
J: TRBJ2-1
length: 18
CDR3: CASSRTPPMPGPYNEQFF
DNA: TGTGCCAGCAGCCGAACCCCACCGATGCCGGGACCATACAATGAGCAGTTCTTC

D: -
size: -
V: TRBV4-2
J: TRBJ2-7
length: 17
CDR3: CASSQEIVRGVSYEQYF
DNA: TGTGCCAGCAGCCAAGAAATAGTCAGGGGCGTTTCCTACGAGCAGTACTTC

D: -
size: -
V: TRBV19
J: TRBJ2-5
length: 12
CDR3: CASSKQSETQYF
DNA: TGTGCCAGTAGTAAACAGTCAGAGACCCAGTACTTC

D: -
size: -
V: TRBV19
J: TRBJ2-3
length: 16
CDR3: CASSGDAGTSTDTQYF
DNA: TGTGCCAGTAGTGGTGATGCGGGTACTAGCACAGATACGCAGTATTTT

D: -
size: -
V: TRBV13
J: TRBJ2-3
length: 11
CDR3: CASSPSDTQYF
DNA: TGTGCCAGCAGTCCCTCGGATACGCAGTATTTT

D: -
size: -
V: TRBV2
J: TRBJ1-5
length: 13
CDR3: CASSVLENQPQHF
DNA: TGTGCCAGCAGTGTTCTTGAAAATCAGCCCCAGCATTTT

D: -
size: -
V: TRBV19
J: TRBJ2-6
length: 18
CDR3: CASSSRDGGGPGANVLTF
DNA: TGTGCCAGTAGTTCCCGGGACGGAGGTGGACCTGGGGCCAACGTCCTGACTTTC

D: -
size: few
V: TRBV19
J: TRBJ2-1
length: 14
CDR3: CASSNQATKNEQFF
DNA: TGTGCCAGTAGTAACCAAGCTACGAAAAATGAGCAGTTCTTC

D: -
size: -
V: TRBV11-3
J: TRBJ2-1
length: 13
CDR3: CASSSRADNEQFF
DNA: TGTGCCAGCAGCTCCCGGGCGGACAATGAGCAGTTCTTC

D: -
size: once
V: TRBV19
J: TRBJ1-4
length: 14
CDR3: CASGTGIGNEKLFF
DNA: TGTGCCAGTGGAACAGGCATCGGTAATGAAAAACTGTTTTTT

D: -
size: -
V: TRBV6-1
J: TRBJ2-7
length: 11
CDR3: CASTTVYEQYF
DNA: TGCGCCAGCACAACGGTCTACGAGCAGTACTTC

D: -
size: -
V: TRBV4-1
J: TRBJ1-2
length: 15
CDR3: CASSQEGRGSYGYTF
DNA: TGCGCCAGCAGCCAAGAGGGAAGGGGGTCCTATGGCTACACCTTC

D: TRBD1
size: -
V: TRBV5-8
J: TRBJ2-2
length: 15
CDR3: CASSLATGWSGELFF
DNA: TGTGCCAGCAGCTTGGCGACAGGGTGGTCCGGGGAGCTGTTTTTT

D: TRBD1
size: -
V: TRBV6-6
J: TRBJ1-4
length: 14
CDR3: CASSYAGGGEKLFF
DNA: TGTGCCAGCAGTTACGCAGGGGGTGGTGAAAAACTGTTTTTT

D: -
size: -
V: TRBV9
J: TRBJ2-7
length: 13
CDR3: CASSVEPKAEQYF
DNA: TGTGCCAGCAGCGTAGAGCCGAAGGCTGAGCAGTACTTC

D: -
size: -
V: TRBV6-6
J: TRBJ2-4
length: 10
CDR3: CASSYDIQYF
DNA: TGTGCCAGCAGTTACGACATTCAGTACTTC

D: -
size: -
V: TRBV28
J: TRBJ1-1
length: 15
CDR3: CASSFRQIMGTEAFF
DNA: TGTGCCAGCAGTTTCCGACAAATCATGGGCACTGAAGCTTTCTTT

D: TRBD2
size: -
V: TRBV5-4
J: TRBJ2-5
length: 14
CDR3: CASTMGLHQETQYF
DNA: TGTGCCAGCACCATGGGACTACACCAAGAGACCCAGTACTTC

D: TRBD2
size: -
V: TRBV5-1
J: TRBJ2-2
length: 15
CDR3: CASKRESGNTGELFF
DNA: TGCGCCAGCAAGCGGGAGTCGGGGAACACCGGGGAGCTGTTTTTT

D: TRBD1
size: -
V: TRBV19
J: TRBJ2-5
length: 14
CDR3: CASSRQGGGETQYF
DNA: TGTGCCAGTAGTCGACAGGGGGGCGGGGAGACCCAGTACTTC

D: TRBD1
size: -
V: TRBV27
J: TRBJ1-2
length: 12
CDR3: CASSTGGEGYTF
DNA: TGTGCCAGCAGCACAGGGGGCGAGGGCTACACCTTC

D: TRBD1
size: -
V: TRBV19
J: TRBJ1-1
length: 13
CDR3: CASGTGGNTEAFF
DNA: TGTGCCAGTGGGACAGGGGGTAACACTGAAGCTTTCTTT

D: TRBD1
size: -
V: TRBV9
J: TRBJ1-3
length: 15
CDR3: CASSVSTGPDFTIYF
DNA: TGTGCCAGCAGCGTTTCGACAGGGCCTGACTTCACCATATATTTT

D: TRBD1
size: once
V: TRBV7-3
J: TRBJ1-1
length: 14
CDR3: CASSFTGGGTEAFF
DNA: TGTGCCAGCAGCTTCACAGGGGGCGGCACTGAAGCTTTCTTT

D: -
size: -
V: TRBV20-1
J: TRBJ1-1
length: 11
CDR3: CSVTQGNEAFF
DNA: TGCAGTGTTACACAGGGAAACGAAGCTTTCTTT

D: TRBD2
size: -
V: TRBV15
J: TRBJ2-1
length: 17
CDR3: CATSTRTSGINYNEQFF
DNA: TGTGCCACCAGCACTAGGACTAGCGGGATAAACTACAATGAGCAGTTCTTC